This TCR beta chain is from a study of blood T cells in healthy people across ages. Unmatched junction bases numbered 3, after V lost 2 bases and J lost 3 bases. The CDR3 covers 13 residues. The germline V gene encodes CDR1 DFQATT and CDR2 SNEGSKA (reference sequence). PCR was performed a second time for 7 to 11 cycles using a sample-barcoded 5' primer and a J-beta primer mix. TCRdb reprocessed the 5' RACE reads with MiXCR, giving one entry per CDR3 protein. The sample yields about 650,000 distinct CDR3 sequences, around 32% seen once. This clonotype has ten or more counts. Source material: blood. This clonotype was obtained from a woman aged 80 or older in good health. The V gene is TRBV20-1, the J gene TRBJ1-1, with 7 bases identical to TRBD1. CDR3: CSARSTGDTEAFF. DNA for the CDR3: TGCAGTGCTAGATCCACAGGGGACACTGAAGCTTTCTTT.